This entry features one T cell receptor beta chain sequence. Its antigen is undetermined. The source of the sample is a study of cytomegalovirus exposure and HLA in healthy donors. Likely unrecorded immune exposures existed in these nominally healthy donors. Findings and limits, study-wide: Versus the approximately 700-donor mean, an Asian-associated ancestry cluster reportedly showed fewer N-insertions in a later analysis.

It was with 60 Vbeta and 13 Jbeta primers that the PCR ran. Data came from immunoSEQ multiplex PCR; TCRdb stores just in-frame clones and leaves some out. The sample lists under 150,000 clones; around 70% were seen once. This sequence was found in a human donor in good health. The specimen sequenced was PBMCs.

CDR3 DNA: TGTGCCAGCAGCTTTAACACGGGGTACAATGAGCAGTTCTTC. Translating it yields CASSFNTGYNEQFF. The chain joins TRBV11-2 to TRBJ2-1; maybe TRBD2 (5 bases). In germline, CDR1 is SGHAT, CDR2 FQNNGV. Trimming left V 3 bases short and J 4 bases short, with 10 bases between. The CDR3 is 14 amino acids. Supplemented by reference TRBV11-2 and TRBJ2-1, the full variable domain reads EAGVAQSPRYKIIEKRQSVAFWCNPISGHATLYWYQQILGQGPKLLIQFQNNGVVDDSQLPKDRFSAERLKGVDSTLKIQPAKLEDSAVYLCASSFNTGYNEQFFGPGTRLTVL.